The TCR beta chain under discussion was sequenced for a study of PD-1 blockade in classical Hodgkin lymphoma. In the case of this clone: Its antigen is unknown.

Notes on the study in general: By cycle point C4D1, TCR diversity had risen significantly in CD4+ cells (but not CD8+ cells). Excluded were patients who started nivolumab under 1 year after ASCT, a group that had lower diversity.

Clones were read by immunoSEQ multiplex PCR, and TCRdb kept only the in-frame ones, dropping some. This sample has some 25,000 clones, with 67% found just once. Every patient was affected by relapse after autologous stem cell transplantation, while exposure to brentuximab vedotin was not uniform. Responses achieved at best were complete response, partial response or progressive disease. The sequence came from a human donor with classical Hodgkin lymphoma. The sample in question was peripheral blood mononuclear cells (PBMCs), obtained before the second cycle of nivolumab.

The CDR3: CASSYEGRGFYGYTF. CDR3 nucleotide sequence: TGTGCCAGCAGTTACGAGGGCAGGGGGTTCTATGGCTACACCTTC. The genes are TRBV6-5 and TRBJ1-2, with 7 positions matching TRBD1. The CDR3 loop spans 15 amino acids. J was trimmed by 4 bases and V by 2 bases; bases with no gene match: 7. From germline, CDR1 is MNHEY and CDR2 SVGAGI.